Listed below are T cell receptor beta chains from one sample, sequenced in a study of T cell responses to AZD1222 COVID-19 vaccine. Clones were read by immunoSEQ multiplex PCR, and TCRdb kept only the in-frame ones, dropping some. There are about 90,000 clones in the sample; approximately 83% occur only once, and around 8% lies in the top ten. Sequencing was performed on peripheral blood, taken on day 0 of AZD1222 vaccination. These receptors were taken from an adult in good health. Each CDR3 is given with its conserved first and last residue. A D gene is named only where the DNA matches it firmly. Not every row has a clone size; where given, it reads once, few, many or a size class.

>TRBD1|TRBV27|.|TRBJ2-7
TGTGCCAGCAGGTGGCAGGGGGACTACGAGCAGTACTTC
CASRWQGDYEQYF
>.|TRBV4-1|.|TRBJ2-3
TGCGCCAGCAGCCAAGGGGGGTTGTACCACACAGATACGCAGTATTTT
CASSQGGLYHTDTQYF
>TRBD2|TRBV28|.|TRBJ2-2
TGTGCCAGCACTAGACTAGCGGGATCAGGGGAGCTGTTTTTT
CASTRLAGSGELFF
>.|TRBV5-6|few|TRBJ1-4
TGTGCCAGCAGCCGGGGGGCGGGGAGCAAAAATGAAAAACTGTTTTTT
CASSRGAGSKNEKLFF
>.|TRBV29-1|.|TRBJ1-2
TGCAGCGTTGCCCTTAACAGCTATGGCTACACCTTC
CSVALNSYGYTF
>.|TRBV28|.|TRBJ2-2
TGTGCCAGCAGTTTAGCAGCATTCACGAACACCGGGGAGCTGTTTTTT
CASSLAAFTNTGELFF
>.|TRBV13|.|TRBJ1-2
TGTGCCAGCAGCTTCTCACCCCGGGACACAAGCTATGGCTACACCTTC
CASSFSPRDTSYGYTF
>TRBD2|TRBV2|.|TRBJ2-7
TGTGCCAGCAGAGCACCGGGACTAGGAGGTGAGCAGTACTTC
CASRAPGLGGEQYF
>.|TRBV28|.|TRBJ2-7
TGTGCCAGCAGACTTCGGGACGAGCAGTACTTC
CASRLRDEQYF
>TRBD1|TRBV2|.|TRBJ1-5
TGTGCCAGCAGGGCCCAGGGGGCTGGCAATCAGCCCCAGCATTTT
CASRAQGAGNQPQHF
>TRBD1|TRBV7-3|.|TRBJ1-1
TGTGCCAGCAGCTTAGGACAGGGTCGGGCTTTCTTT
CASSLGQGRAFF
>TRBD1|TRBV19|.|TRBJ1-6
TGTGCCAGTAAGGGGACAGTGACAAATTCACCCCTCCACTTT
CASKGTVTNSPLHF
>.|TRBV30|.|TRBJ1-1
TGTGCCTGGAGTGGAAATTCTAGGGTTGAAGCTTTCTTT
CAWSGNSRVEAFF
>.|TRBV28|.|TRBJ2-7
TGTGCCAGCAGTTTAGTGAATGTACGCGTGGGAGAGCAGTACTTC
CASSLVNVRVGEQYF
>TRBD1|TRBV6-1|.|TRBJ1-2
TGTGCCAGCAGTTTGGACAGGCGACGATATGGCTACACCTTC
CASSLDRRRYGYTF
>TRBD1|TRBV28|.|TRBJ1-1
TGTGCCAGCAGCCTCTTGGTGACAGGGGGTATGAACACTGAAGCTTTCTTT
CASSLLVTGGMNTEAFF
>.|TRBV11-2|.|TRBJ2-7
TGTGCCAGCAGCTCTAGCAGGGCCGAGCAGTACTTC
CASSSSRAEQYF
>.|TRBV2|few|TRBJ1-5
TGTGCCAGCAGGGACAGCGACATCCCGACCCAGCATTTT
CASRDSDIPTQHF
>.|TRBV12-3/TRBV12-4|.|TRBJ2-5
TGTGCCAGCAGTTTAATGCAAGAGACCCAGTACTTC
CASSLMQETQYF
>TRBD2|TRBV18|once|TRBJ2-3
TGTGCCAGCTCACCCACTAGCGGGAGCGCAGATACGCAGTATTTT
CASSPTSGSADTQYF
>TRBD1|TRBV18|.|TRBJ1-2
TGTGCCAGCTCACCTTCCGGGACAGGAGCCTTCGGGGACTATGGCTACACCTTC
CASSPSGTGAFGDYGYTF
>.|TRBV11-2|.|TRBJ1-2
TGTGCCAGCAGCTTAGACATAGACAGGAACTATGGCTACACCTTC
CASSLDIDRNYGYTF
>.|TRBV30|.|TRBJ2-3
TGTGCCGTAACTATGTCGGGACGGTTCACAGATACGCAGTATTTT
CAVTMSGRFTDTQYF
>.|TRBV19|.|TRBJ2-3
TGTGCCAGTAGTATATCGGATTGGGGCACAGATACGCAGTATTTT
CASSISDWGTDTQYF
>TRBD1|TRBV28|.|TRBJ1-2
TGTGCCAGCAGCCCGGGACAGGGAGTCTATGGCTACACCTTC
CASSPGQGVYGYTF
>TRBD1|TRBV27|.|TRBJ2-3
TGTGCCAGCAGTGAATTGACAGGGGTAATGGCAGATACGCAGTATTTT
CASSELTGVMADTQYF
>TRBD1|TRBV28|.|TRBJ2-7
TGTGCCAGCAAAACCGGGACAGGGTCTTACGAGCAGTACTTC
CASKTGTGSYEQYF
>TRBD1|TRBV7-6|.|TRBJ1-3
TGTGCCAGCAGCCCTCGACAGGGTAGCTCTGGAAACACCATATATTTT
CASSPRQGSSGNTIYF
>.|TRBV28|.|TRBJ2-2
TGTGCCAGCAAGGAACACCTTCAGGTCCGGGAGCTGTTTTTT
CASKEHLQVRELFF
>.|TRBV6-1|.|TRBJ1-4
TGTGCCAGCAGTGAAGATGTCAGGGGCTCAACTAATGAAAAACTGTTTTTT
CASSEDVRGSTNEKLFF
>.|TRBV5-8|.|TRBJ1-2
TGTGCCAGCGGACTATCCGGAATTGTAAACTATGGCTACACCTTC
CASGLSGIVNYGYTF
>.|TRBV5-1|few|TRBJ1-1
TGCGCCAGCAGCTTGGGTGGGACAACGAACACTGAAGCTTTCTTT
CASSLGGTTNTEAFF
>TRBD2|TRBV19|.|TRBJ2-1
TGTGCCAGTAGTAGAAGCGGGAGGGCCAATGAGCAGTTCTTC
CASSRSGRANEQFF
>.|TRBV28|.|TRBJ1-6
TGTGCCAGCAGATTGGGGACTAATAATTCACCCCTCCACTTT
CASRLGTNNSPLHF
>.|TRBV2|.|TRBJ1-1
TGTGCCAGCAGGGGGGAGGCCACTGAAGCTTTCTTT
CASRGEATEAFF
>.|TRBV7-2|.|TRBJ2-7
TGTGCCAGCAGCCCGACTGGACGAAATCTTGACTTC
CASSPTGRNLDF
>.|TRBV5-5|.|TRBJ1-5
TGTGCCAGCAGCCTCCTGGGGGTGAGCAATCAGCCCCAGCATTTT
CASSLLGVSNQPQHF
>.|TRBV28|.|TRBJ2-1
TGTGCCATCCGGATGGGTGGTGAGCAGTTCTTC
CAIRMGGEQFF
>TRBD1|TRBV5-1|.|TRBJ2-5
TGCGCCAGCAGCGGGGGACAGGGGGCAGAGACCCAGTACTTC
CASSGGQGAETQYF
>TRBD2|TRBV11-2|few|TRBJ2-1
TGTGCCAGCAGCTCCCCCCGGGGACTAGCGGGAGGGTTGCAGTTCTTC
CASSSPRGLAGGLQFF
>.|TRBV14|.|TRBJ2-1
TGTGCCAGCAGCCCTCATTGGGCCTTTGGAAGGTCCTACAATGAGCAGTTCTTC
CASSPHWAFGRSYNEQFF
>.|TRBV2|.|TRBJ1-2
TGTGCCAGCTATGGGACCGAAGGCTACACCTTC
CASYGTEGYTF
>.|TRBV7-3|.|TRBJ2-6
TGTGCCAGCAGCTTAAATACTCCCCGGGCCTCTGGGGCCAACGTCCTGACTTTC
CASSLNTPRASGANVLTF
>.|TRBV10-2|.|TRBJ2-1
TGCGCCAGCGGATGGTGGGAGAGCTACAATGAGCAGTTCTTC
CASGWWESYNEQFF
>.|TRBV7-2|.|TRBJ1-1
TGTGCCAGCAGCTTGGCGGGAGGGGCCACTGAAGCTTTCTTT
CASSLAGGATEAFF
>.|TRBV20-1|.|TRBJ2-5
TGCAGTGCTATCGAAAGGGAGACCCAGTACTTC
CSAIERETQYF
>.|TRBV24-1|.|TRBJ1-1
TGTGCCACCAGTGATTCAGGGGTAGGTACTGAAGCTTTCTTT
CATSDSGVGTEAFF